These T cell receptor beta chains were read from a single sample in a study of cytomegalovirus exposure and HLA in healthy donors. Sequenced by immunoSEQ multiplex PCR; TCRdb stores in-frame clones only, minus some. The sample lists approximately 170,000 clones; approximately 80% were seen once. Input material: PBMCs. The source of these receptors is a middle-aged woman in good health and CMV-seropositive. Both conserved end residues are part of each CDR3. The order of the fields is CDR3 DNA, CDR3 protein, clone size, J gene, D gene, V gene. D genes are given only for firm matches. Expanded clones are given a class, and other clones once, few, many or no size at all.

CDR3nt: TGTGCCAGCAGCTTTGGATCGGGGGGAGGTAAAGAGACCCAGTACTTC
CDR3aa: CASSFGSGGGKETQYF
abundance: -
j_gene: TRBJ2-5
d_gene: TRBD2
v_gene: TRBV7-2

CDR3nt: TGTGCCAGCAGCCGGACAGTTCTTAATGAAAAACTGTTTTTT
CDR3aa: CASSRTVLNEKLFF
abundance: -
j_gene: TRBJ1-4
d_gene: -
v_gene: TRBV6-5

CDR3nt: TGTGCCAGTAGTTCGGCGGACAGGTTGGACTATGGCTACACCTTC
CDR3aa: CASSSADRLDYGYTF
abundance: few
j_gene: TRBJ1-2
d_gene: TRBD1
v_gene: TRBV19

CDR3nt: TGCAGTGCTAGACAGGGGCACGAGCAGTACTTC
CDR3aa: CSARQGHEQYF
abundance: once
j_gene: TRBJ2-7
d_gene: -
v_gene: TRBV20-1

CDR3nt: TGTGCCAGCAGCTTAGGGACAGGGGGCTGGTATGGCTACACCTTC
CDR3aa: CASSLGTGGWYGYTF
abundance: few
j_gene: TRBJ1-2
d_gene: TRBD1
v_gene: TRBV7-2

CDR3nt: TGTGCCAGCAGTTTGACAGGGCCCTACGAGCAGTACTTC
CDR3aa: CASSLTGPYEQYF
abundance: -
j_gene: TRBJ2-7
d_gene: TRBD1
v_gene: TRBV27

CDR3nt: TGTGCCAGCAGCCCCGGGACTAGCCCCACGGAGACCCAGTACTTC
CDR3aa: CASSPGTSPTETQYF
abundance: -
j_gene: TRBJ2-5
d_gene: TRBD2
v_gene: TRBV6-6

CDR3nt: TGTGCCAGCAGCCCCCTCCCAATTGCGGGAGGCCACAATGAGCAGTTCTTC
CDR3aa: CASSPLPIAGGHNEQFF
abundance: -
j_gene: TRBJ2-1
d_gene: TRBD2
v_gene: TRBV7-9

CDR3nt: TGTGCCAGCAACCGAGCGGGGTCGGAGGAGACCCAGTACTTC
CDR3aa: CASNRAGSEETQYF
abundance: -
j_gene: TRBJ2-5
d_gene: TRBD2
v_gene: TRBV9

CDR3nt: TGCAGCGTTGAAGCGGACAGGAGGCCGAGCTCTGGAAACACCATATATTTT
CDR3aa: CSVEADRRPSSGNTIYF
abundance: -
j_gene: TRBJ1-3
d_gene: TRBD1
v_gene: TRBV29-1

CDR3nt: TGTTCCAGCAGCTTATTGGTTCGACGGGGGAGCACTGAAGCTTTCTTT
CDR3aa: CSSSLLVRRGSTEAFF
abundance: once
j_gene: TRBJ1-1
d_gene: -
v_gene: TRBV7-9

CDR3nt: TGTGCCAGCAGCCACGAGGGGGCGGCAGAAAAACTGTTTTTT
CDR3aa: CASSHEGAAEKLFF
abundance: -
j_gene: TRBJ1-4
d_gene: TRBD1
v_gene: TRBV5-4

CDR3nt: TGTGCCAGTGGCGGGAACACTGAAGCTTTCTTT
CDR3aa: CASGGNTEAFF
abundance: -
j_gene: TRBJ1-1
d_gene: -
v_gene: TRBV19

CDR3nt: TGTGCCAGCAGCGTAGACGGCGGGTCCACTGAAGCTTTCTTT
CDR3aa: CASSVDGGSTEAFF
abundance: -
j_gene: TRBJ1-1
d_gene: -
v_gene: TRBV9

CDR3nt: TGTGCCAGCAGCTTGCTCGGGGGGCAAAATGAAAAACTGTTTTTT
CDR3aa: CASSLLGGQNEKLFF
abundance: -
j_gene: TRBJ1-4
d_gene: -
v_gene: TRBV5-6

CDR3nt: TGTGCCAGCAGGTTAAACCCGGGACTTGGGACAGATACGCAGTATTTT
CDR3aa: CASRLNPGLGTDTQYF
abundance: few
j_gene: TRBJ2-3
d_gene: -
v_gene: TRBV27

CDR3nt: TGCGCCAGTGGGACAGCAACTAATGAAAAACTGTTTTTT
CDR3aa: CASGTATNEKLFF
abundance: -
j_gene: TRBJ1-4
d_gene: TRBD1
v_gene: TRBV5-1

CDR3nt: TGTGCCAGCAGCTTAGTATCTCGGGGTCTAGACACCTTC
CDR3aa: CASSLVSRGLDTF
abundance: -
j_gene: TRBJ1-2
d_gene: -
v_gene: TRBV7-9

CDR3nt: TGCGCCAGCAGCTTGGGGGGGGTCGATGAGCAGTTCTTC
CDR3aa: CASSLGGVDEQFF
abundance: -
j_gene: TRBJ2-1
d_gene: -
v_gene: TRBV5-1

CDR3nt: TGTGCCAGCAGAGGGGACACTGAAGCTTTCTTT
CDR3aa: CASRGDTEAFF
abundance: few
j_gene: TRBJ1-1
d_gene: -
v_gene: TRBV2

CDR3nt: TGTGCCACCAGGGAATACAGCGGGAGGATCTACAATGAGCAGTTCTTC
CDR3aa: CATREYSGRIYNEQFF
abundance: -
j_gene: TRBJ2-1
d_gene: TRBD2
v_gene: TRBV15

CDR3nt: TGCGCCAGCAGTGCCAGCGGGCCGGGAGAGACCCAGTACTTC
CDR3aa: CASSASGPGETQYF
abundance: -
j_gene: TRBJ2-5
d_gene: -
v_gene: TRBV10-1

CDR3nt: TGTGCCAGCAGTTTATCGAGGAGGGAAGAGACCCAGTACTTC
CDR3aa: CASSLSRREETQYF
abundance: -
j_gene: TRBJ2-5
d_gene: -
v_gene: TRBV27